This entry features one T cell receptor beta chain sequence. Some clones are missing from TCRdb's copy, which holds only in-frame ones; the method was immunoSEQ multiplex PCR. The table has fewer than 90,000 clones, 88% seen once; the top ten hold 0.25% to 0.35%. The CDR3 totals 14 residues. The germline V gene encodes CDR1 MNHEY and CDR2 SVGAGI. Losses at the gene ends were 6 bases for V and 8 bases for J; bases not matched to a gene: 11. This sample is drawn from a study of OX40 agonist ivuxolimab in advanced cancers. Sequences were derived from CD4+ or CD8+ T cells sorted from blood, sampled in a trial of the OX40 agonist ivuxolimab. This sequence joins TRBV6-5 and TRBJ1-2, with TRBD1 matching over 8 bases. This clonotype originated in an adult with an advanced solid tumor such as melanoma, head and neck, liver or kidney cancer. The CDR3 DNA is TGTGCCAGCAGCCCGGACAGGGAAATCGGCGGCTACACCTTC. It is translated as CASSPDREIGGYTF.